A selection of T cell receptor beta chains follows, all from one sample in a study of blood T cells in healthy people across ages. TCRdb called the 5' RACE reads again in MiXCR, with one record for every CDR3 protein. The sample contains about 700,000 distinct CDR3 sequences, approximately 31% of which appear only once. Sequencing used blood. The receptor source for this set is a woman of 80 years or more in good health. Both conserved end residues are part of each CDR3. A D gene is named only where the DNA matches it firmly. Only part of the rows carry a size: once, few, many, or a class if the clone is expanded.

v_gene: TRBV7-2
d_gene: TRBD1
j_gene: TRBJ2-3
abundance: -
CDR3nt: TGTGCCAGCAGCTCCCCTAGGACAGGCAGAGATACGCAGTATTTT
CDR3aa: CASSSPRTGRDTQYF

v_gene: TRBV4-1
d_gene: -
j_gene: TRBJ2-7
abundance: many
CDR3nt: TGCGCCAGCAGCCAAGATCTCCCAATGTCATCGTCCTACGAGCAGTACTTC
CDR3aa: CASSQDLPMSSSYEQYF

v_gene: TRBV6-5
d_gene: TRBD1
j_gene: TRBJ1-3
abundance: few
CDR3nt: TGTGCCAGCAGTTATGGACAGGGGCAAGGAAACACCATATATTTT
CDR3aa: CASSYGQGQGNTIYF

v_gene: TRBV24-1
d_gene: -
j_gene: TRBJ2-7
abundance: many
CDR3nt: TGTGCCACCAGTGATCCCCGGACAACCTACGAGCAGTACTTC
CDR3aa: CATSDPRTTYEQYF

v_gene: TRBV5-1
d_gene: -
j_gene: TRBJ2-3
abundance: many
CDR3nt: TGCGCCAGCAGCTTGAATCGAGGTTCTAGCACAGATACGCAGTATTTT
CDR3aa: CASSLNRGSSTDTQYF

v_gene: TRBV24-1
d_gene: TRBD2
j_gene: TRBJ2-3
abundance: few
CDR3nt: TGTGCCACCAGTGACACCAGCGGGAGAGGCTATACGCAGTATTTT
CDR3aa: CATSDTSGRGYTQYF

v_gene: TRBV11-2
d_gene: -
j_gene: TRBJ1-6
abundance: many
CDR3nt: TGTGCCAGCAGCCTCGATAATTCACCCCTCCACTTT
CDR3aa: CASSLDNSPLHF

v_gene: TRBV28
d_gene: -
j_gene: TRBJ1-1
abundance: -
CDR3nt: TGTGCCAGCAGTCCAGTAGGGCGGGGGAACACTGAAGCTTTCTTT
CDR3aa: CASSPVGRGNTEAFF

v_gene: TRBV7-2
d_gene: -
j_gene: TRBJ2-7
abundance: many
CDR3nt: TGTGCCAGCAGCCCCGTCTTGGGCCCCTACGAGCAGTACTTC
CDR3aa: CASSPVLGPYEQYF

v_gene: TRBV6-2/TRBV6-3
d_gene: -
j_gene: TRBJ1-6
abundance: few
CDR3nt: TGTGCCAGCACCGACCGGGGGTCATCTAATTCACCCCTCCACTTT
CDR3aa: CASTDRGSSNSPLHF

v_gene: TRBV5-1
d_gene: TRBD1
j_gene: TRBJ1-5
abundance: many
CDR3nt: TGCGCCAGCAGCTGGGCAGGGGGCTCGAATCAGCCCCAGCATTTT
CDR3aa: CASSWAGGSNQPQHF

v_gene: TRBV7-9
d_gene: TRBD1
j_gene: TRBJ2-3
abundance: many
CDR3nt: TGTGCCAGCAGCTCCGGGACAGGGACCACAGATACGCAGTATTTT
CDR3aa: CASSSGTGTTDTQYF

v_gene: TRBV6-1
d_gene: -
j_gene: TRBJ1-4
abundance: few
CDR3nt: TGTGCCAGCAGTGAAGCCAGCAGGGCTCCCAACGAAAAACTGTTTTTT
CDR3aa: CASSEASRAPNEKLFF

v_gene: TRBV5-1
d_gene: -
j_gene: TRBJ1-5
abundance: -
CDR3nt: TGCGCCAGCAGCAGTCTAGCCCTCGGTCAGCCCCAGCATTTT
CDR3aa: CASSSLALGQPQHF

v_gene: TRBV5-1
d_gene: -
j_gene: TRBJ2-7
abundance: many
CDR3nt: TGCGCCAGCAGCTTGGAATACGAGCAGTACTTC
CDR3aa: CASSLEYEQYF

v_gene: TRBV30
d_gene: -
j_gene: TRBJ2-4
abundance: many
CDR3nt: TGTGCCTGGAGTGTACGGACAGACCTAAACATTCAGTACTTC
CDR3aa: CAWSVRTDLNIQYF

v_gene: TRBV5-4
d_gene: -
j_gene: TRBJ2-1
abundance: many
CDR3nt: TGTGCCAGCAGCTTGGTTACCGTAGATGAGCAGTTCTTC
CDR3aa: CASSLVTVDEQFF

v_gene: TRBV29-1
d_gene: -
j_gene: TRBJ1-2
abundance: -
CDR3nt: TGCAGCGTTGAAGATCGGGGACGGTCTAACTATGGCTACACCTTC
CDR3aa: CSVEDRGRSNYGYTF

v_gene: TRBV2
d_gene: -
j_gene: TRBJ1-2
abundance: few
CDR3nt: TGTGCCAGCAGTGACGTGGGCTGCTATGGCTACACCTTC
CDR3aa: CASSDVGCYGYTF

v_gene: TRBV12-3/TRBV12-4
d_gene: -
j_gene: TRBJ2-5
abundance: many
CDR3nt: TGTGCCAGCAGTTTAGTATTTGGGCCTAAAGAGACCCAGTACTTC
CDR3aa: CASSLVFGPKETQYF

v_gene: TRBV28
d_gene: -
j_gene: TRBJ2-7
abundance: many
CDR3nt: TGTGCCAGCAGTGTTGAGTCCTACGAGCAGTACTTC
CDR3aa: CASSVESYEQYF

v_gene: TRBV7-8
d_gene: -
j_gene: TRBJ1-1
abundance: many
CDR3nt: TGTGCCAGCAGCCCCCCCCCAGGGAATGAAGCTTTCTTT
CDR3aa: CASSPPPGNEAFF

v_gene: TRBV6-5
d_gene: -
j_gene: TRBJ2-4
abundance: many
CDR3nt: TGTGCCAGCAGTGTTGCACAGACGGGCAAAAACATTCAGTACTTC
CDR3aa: CASSVAQTGKNIQYF

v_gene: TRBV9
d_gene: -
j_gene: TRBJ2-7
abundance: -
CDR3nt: TGTGCCAGCAGCGTAGCTGGGAGCAACGAGCAGTACTTC
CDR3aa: CASSVAGSNEQYF

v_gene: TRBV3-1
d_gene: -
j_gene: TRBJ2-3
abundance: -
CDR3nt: TGTGCCAGCAGCTCCTACTATGGAGCCTCAGATACGCAGTATTTT
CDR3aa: CASSSYYGASDTQYF

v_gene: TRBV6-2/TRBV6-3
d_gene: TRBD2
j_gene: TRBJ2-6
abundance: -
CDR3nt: TGTGCCAGTAGACGTATCACCGGGGGGTCTGGGGCCAACGTCCTGACTTTC
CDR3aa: CASRRITGGSGANVLTF

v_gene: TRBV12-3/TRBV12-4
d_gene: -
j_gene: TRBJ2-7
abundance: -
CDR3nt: TGTGCCAGCAGGGGGGCAAGGCAGAACCACAACACCTACGAGCAGTACTTC
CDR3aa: CASRGARQNHNTYEQYF

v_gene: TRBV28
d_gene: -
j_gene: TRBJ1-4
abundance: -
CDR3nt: TGTGCCAGCAGTCCAAGAATCGGGACTAATGAAAAACTGTTTTTT
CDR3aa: CASSPRIGTNEKLFF

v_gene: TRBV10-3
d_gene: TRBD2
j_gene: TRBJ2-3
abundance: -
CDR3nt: TGTGCCATCAGTGAGTCGACTAGCGGGGGGGTCACGAGCACACATACGCAGTATTTT
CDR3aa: CAISESTSGGVTSTHTQYF